Included here is one TCR beta chain sequence, with context. Its antigen is currently unknown. The repertoire was sequenced with immunoSEQ multiplex PCR; TCRdb's copy has only in-frame clones and lacks some. The sample has tens of thousands of clones; under 95% are singletons. This sample is part of a study of graft-versus-host responses after intestinal transplantation. Notes on the study in general: Allografts of patients with graft-donor T cell macrochimerism showed high graft-versus-host to host-versus-graft clone ratios. Recipient bone marrow held GvH clones, some seen earlier in ileum or blood.

V dropped 6 bases and J dropped 1 base, with 6 bases sitting between them. The V gene's germline CDR1 is ENHRY and CDR2 SYGVKD. This CDR3 has 13 amino acids. The genes are TRBV10-3 and TRBJ2-2; no clear D gene. The receptor was isolated from a human donor who received an intestinal transplant. Material: unstimulated CD8+ T cells sorted from spleen or lymph node cells, obtained before intestinal transplant. The DNA for the CDR3 is TGTGCCATCAGCCCACTGAACACCGGGGAGCTGTTTTTT. It translates to CAISPLNTGELFF.